A selection of T cell receptor beta chains follows, all from one sample in a study of beta chain features in type 1 diabetes. Data came from immunoSEQ multiplex PCR; TCRdb stores just in-frame clones and leaves some out. The sample lists approximately 250,000 clones, roughly 15% seen once, with approximately 0.024% in the top ten. Sequenced: naive CD4+ T cells from blood. The source is a woman between 35 and 50 years old in good health. The CDR3 runs from the conserved cysteine through the conserved F or W. The D gene is left open where the match is weak. Clone size, where shown, is once, few, many, or a class for clones that have expanded.

V,J,D,size,DNA,CDR3
TRBV7-7,TRBJ2-5,-,-,TGTGCTAGCAGCTCGGACCCGGCGGGGGAGACCCAGTACTTC,CASSSDPAGETQYF
TRBV6-4,TRBJ2-1,-,few,TGTGCCAGCTCTGCGGGATCGTCCTACAATGAGCAGTTCTTC,CASSAGSSYNEQFF
TRBV5-1,TRBJ2-1,-,-,TGCGCCAGCAGCTTGGCGACGACGGGGGATGAGCAGTTCTTC,CASSLATTGDEQFF
TRBV29-1,TRBJ1-3,-,-,TGCAGCGTTTCGGACAGCTCTGGAAACACCATATATTTT,CSVSDSSGNTIYF
TRBV5-6,TRBJ1-3,TRBD1,few,TGTGCCAGCAGCCCCCGACAGGGGACTGGAAACACCATATATTTT,CASSPRQGTGNTIYF
TRBV29-1,TRBJ1-1,TRBD1,few,TGCAGCGTTATGGGACAGATGAACACTGAAGCTTTCTTT,CSVMGQMNTEAFF
TRBV6-5,TRBJ2-1,-,few,TGTGCCAGCAGCAACGACAGGTACAATGAGCAGTTCTTC,CASSNDRYNEQFF
TRBV7-2,TRBJ2-2,-,few,TGTGCCAGCAGCTTAGGACTAGCGAACACCGGGGAGCTGTTTTTT,CASSLGLANTGELFF
TRBV18,TRBJ2-1,TRBD1,few,TGTGCCAGCTCACCACCGGGACAGGGGGGCCATGAGCAGTTCTTC,CASSPPGQGGHEQFF
TRBV6-5,TRBJ2-1,TRBD2,-,TGTGCCAGCAATGACCCGGGACTAGGTCTGTTCTTC,CASNDPGLGLFF
TRBV2,TRBJ1-3,TRBD1,few,TGTGCCAGCAGTAGAACGGGACAGGGCGGCGGAAACACCATATATTTT,CASSRTGQGGGNTIYF
TRBV19,TRBJ2-5,-,-,TGTGCCAGTAGTATCGCCCCAGGGCTCCAAGAGACCCAGTACTTC,CASSIAPGLQETQYF
TRBV7-9,TRBJ2-3,TRBD2,few,TGTGCCAGCAGATATCTAGCGGGGGGTTCAGATACGCAGTATTTT,CASRYLAGGSDTQYF
TRBV7-9,TRBJ1-3,-,few,TGTGCCAGCAGCCCTAGGGGGGGCTCTGGAAACACCATATATTTT,CASSPRGGSGNTIYF
TRBV27,TRBJ2-1,-,-,TGTGCCAGCAGTTTAGATCGTCTGGGGGGCTCCTACAATGAGCAGTTCTTC,CASSLDRLGGSYNEQFF
TRBV2,TRBJ2-5,TRBD1,-,TGTGCCAGCAGGCTAACAGGGGCTAGGTTTAAAGAGACCCAGTACTTC,CASRLTGARFKETQYF
TRBV6-6,TRBJ1-1,TRBD1,few,TGTGCCAGCAGTTACTCGACAGGGAGAATGAACACTGAAGCTTTCTTT,CASSYSTGRMNTEAFF
TRBV19,TRBJ2-3,TRBD2,few,TGTGCCAGTAGTATTTTTGCGGGGGGCACAGATACGCAGTATTTT,CASSIFAGGTDTQYF
TRBV29-1,TRBJ2-3,TRBD2,-,TGCAGCGTTGATGCGACTAGCGGCAGCACAGATACGCAGTATTTT,CSVDATSGSTDTQYF
TRBV7-9,TRBJ2-5,-,-,TGTGCCAGCAGCTTGGCCGGGGGACAGAGACAAGAGACCCAGTACTTC,CASSLAGGQRQETQYF
TRBV21-1,TRBJ1-1,-,-,TGTGCCAGCACCCAGGGGCCAACTGAAGCTTTCTTT,CASTQGPTEAFF
TRBV7-6,TRBJ2-3,TRBD1,-,TGTGCCAGCATGCCTGCCGGGACAGGGATCGGGAGCACAGATACGCAGTATTTT,CASMPAGTGIGSTDTQYF
TRBV7-8,TRBJ2-7,-,-,TGTGCCAGCAGCTTAGGGCGGAGCTCCTACGAGCAGTACTTC,CASSLGRSSYEQYF
TRBV4-3,TRBJ1-2,-,-,TGCGCCAGCAGCCAAGATCCCGGGGGTAACTATGGCTACACCTTC,CASSQDPGGNYGYTF
TRBV4-3,TRBJ2-3,-,few,TGCGCCAGCAGCCAAGAAAGCGGTTTCGGACTTAATACGCAGTATTTT,CASSQESGFGLNTQYF
TRBV5-4,TRBJ2-2,-,few,TGTGCCAGCAGCTCAGGGGGGCTAGAGGCCGGGGAGCTGTTTTTT,CASSSGGLEAGELFF
TRBV7-9,TRBJ1-1,TRBD1,few,TGTGCCAGCAGCTCCGACAGGGGTGTCACTGAAGCTTTCTTT,CASSSDRGVTEAFF
TRBV19,TRBJ2-5,TRBD1,-,TGTGCCAGTAGGGGACAGAGGTACCAAGAGACCCAGTACTTC,CASRGQRYQETQYF
TRBV9,TRBJ1-6,TRBD1,few,TGTGCCAGCAGTATCACAGGGGTAGGTTCACCCCTCCACTTT,CASSITGVGSPLHF
TRBV18,TRBJ2-7,-,few,TGTGCCAGCTCCCTCACGACAGTGAACCCTCCCTCCTACGAGCAGTACTTC,CASSLTTVNPPSYEQYF
TRBV6-5,TRBJ2-1,-,-,TGTGCCAGCACGGCCCGAGACAACAATGAGCAGTTCTTC,CASTARDNNEQFF
TRBV5-1,TRBJ1-6,TRBD1,-,TGCGCCAGCAGCTGGGGAGCGAGGGGGCAAGGATCACCCCTCCACTTT,CASSWGARGQGSPLHF
TRBV18,TRBJ2-7,TRBD1,-,TGTGCCAGCTCACCTAGGGGACAGAACGAGCAGTACTTC,CASSPRGQNEQYF
TRBV29-1,TRBJ1-2,TRBD1,-,TGCAGCGTTGGCATGGCGAGGGGGCTTAGGGGCTACACCTTC,CSVGMARGLRGYTF
TRBV6-6,TRBJ2-7,-,-,TGTGCCAGCAGCGGGGGACCCCTCGGACAGCAGTACTTC,CASSGGPLGQQYF
TRBV5-1,TRBJ1-5,-,few,TGCGCCAGCAGCCCCATAAGCCATTTT,CASSPISHF
TRBV7-9,TRBJ1-6,TRBD1,-,TGTGCCAGCAGCCCCGATTTGGGACAGACTAATTCACCCCTCCACTTT,CASSPDLGQTNSPLHF
TRBV5-4,TRBJ1-6,TRBD1,few,TGTGCCAGCAGTATAGGACAGGGGAATTCACCCCTCCACTTT,CASSIGQGNSPLHF
TRBV18,TRBJ2-5,-,few,TGTGCCAGCTCACCACGGGCAGAAGAGACCCAGTACTTC,CASSPRAEETQYF
TRBV19,TRBJ2-3,TRBD2,-,TGTGCCAGTAGTATGGCGTCTAGCGGGTATACGCAGTATTTT,CASSMASSGYTQYF
TRBV19,TRBJ1-2,-,-,TGTGCCAGTAGTATAGGGAGGTCGAGCTATGGCTACACCTTC,CASSIGRSSYGYTF
TRBV19,TRBJ2-3,TRBD2,-,TGTGCCAGTAGCCCCTTGGGGCGGGGGACGGCCACAGATACGCAGTATTTT,CASSPLGRGTATDTQYF
TRBV28,TRBJ2-1,-,-,TGTGCCAGCTATTGGCACTACAATGAGCAGTTCTTC,CASYWHYNEQFF